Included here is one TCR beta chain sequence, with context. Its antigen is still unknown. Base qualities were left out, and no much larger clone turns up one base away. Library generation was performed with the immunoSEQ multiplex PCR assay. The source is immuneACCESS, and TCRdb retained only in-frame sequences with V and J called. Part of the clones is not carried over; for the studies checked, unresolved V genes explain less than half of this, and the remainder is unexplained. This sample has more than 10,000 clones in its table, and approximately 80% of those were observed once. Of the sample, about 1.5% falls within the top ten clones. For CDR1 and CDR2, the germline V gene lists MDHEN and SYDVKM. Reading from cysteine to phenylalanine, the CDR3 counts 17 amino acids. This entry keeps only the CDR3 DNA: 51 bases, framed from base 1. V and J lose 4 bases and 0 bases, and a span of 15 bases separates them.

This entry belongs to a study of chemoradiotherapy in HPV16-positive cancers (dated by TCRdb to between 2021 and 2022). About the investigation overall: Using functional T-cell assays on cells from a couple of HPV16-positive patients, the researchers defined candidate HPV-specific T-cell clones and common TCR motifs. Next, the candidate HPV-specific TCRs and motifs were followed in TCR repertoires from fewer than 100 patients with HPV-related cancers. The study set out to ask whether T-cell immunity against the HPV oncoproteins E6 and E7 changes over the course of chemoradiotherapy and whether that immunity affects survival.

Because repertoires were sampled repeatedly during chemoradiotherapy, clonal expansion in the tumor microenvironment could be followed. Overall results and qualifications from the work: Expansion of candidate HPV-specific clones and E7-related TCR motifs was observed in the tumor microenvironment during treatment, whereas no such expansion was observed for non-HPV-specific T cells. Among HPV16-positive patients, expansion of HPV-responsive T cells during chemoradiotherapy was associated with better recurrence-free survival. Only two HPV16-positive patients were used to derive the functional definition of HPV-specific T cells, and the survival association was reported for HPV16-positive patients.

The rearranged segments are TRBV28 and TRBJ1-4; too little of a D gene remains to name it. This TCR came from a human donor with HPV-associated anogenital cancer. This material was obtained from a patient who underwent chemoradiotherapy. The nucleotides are TGTGCCAGCAGTTCGCCCTCCGGACCTGCAACTAATGAAAAACTGTTTTTT. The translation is CASSSPSGPATNEKLFF. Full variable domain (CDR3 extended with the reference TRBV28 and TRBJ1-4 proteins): DVKVTQSSRYLVKRTGEKVFLECVQDMDHENMFWYRQDPGLGLRLIYFSYDVKMKEKGDIPEGYSVSREKKERFSLILESASTNQTSMYLCASSSPSGPATNEKLFFGSGTQLSVL.